This entry lists 9 T cell receptor beta chains sequenced from one sample in a study of blood T cell repertoires in COVID-19. Produced via immunoSEQ multiplex PCR; TCRdb's table is partial and in-frame only. In the table there are more than 85,000 clones, roughly nine tenths of which are singletons. Sequencing was done on a sample of peripheral blood. The source of these receptors is a woman between 65 and 79 years old with acute or convalescent COVID-19.

The CDR3 sequence: CASSLGVTENSPLHF. The CDR3 coding sequence is TGTGCCAGCAGCTTAGGGGTAACGGAGAATTCACCCCTCCACTTT. The chain carries TRBV7-9 and TRBJ1-6; no clear D gene. Trimming stripped 1 base from V and 7 bases from J, with 11 bases between. This CDR3 region has 15 residues. The germline CDR1 and CDR2 sequences are SEHNR and FQNEAQ (reference sequence).

The chain has TRBV3-1 (or the pseudogene TRBV3-2) and TRBJ2-7; D perhaps matches TRBD2 (6 bases). The germline CDR1 and CDR2 sequences are LGHDT and YNNKEL (reference sequence). V shed 2 bases and J shed 2 bases, with 19 bases lying between them. The CDR3 length is 17 residues. The CDR3 region is CASSQKPGYGGPYEQYF. The DNA of the CDR3 is TGTGCCAGCAGCCAAAAGCCGGGTTACGGGGGACCCTACGAGCAGTACTTC.

This chain joins TRBV5-4 and TRBJ2-2; TRBD1 is a possible D gene (5 bases). This CDR3 has 13 amino acids. Germline assignment: CDR1 SGHNT and CDR2 YYREEE (reference sequence). V lost 2 bases and J 4 bases, leaving 6 bases between the germline ends. The CDR3 is CASSFDSTGELFF. In nucleotides, the CDR3 is TGTGCCAGCAGCTTTGACAGCACCGGGGAGCTGTTTTTT.

The chain employs TRBV6-5 and TRBJ2-2; 9 positions agree with TRBD1. V gave up 8 bases and J gave up 3 bases; unmatched junction bases: 4. Germline V gene data show CDR1 as MNHEY and CDR2 as SVGAGI. The CDR3 extends over 14 amino acids. The CDR3, as DNA: TGTGCCAGCTGGACAGGGGAGTACACCGGGGAGCTGTTTTTT. This gives the protein CASWTGEYTGELFF.

The V call is TRBV11-2, the J call TRBJ2-5; D is perhaps TRBD1 (7 bases). The germline gives CDR1 SGHAT, CDR2 FQNNGV. V was clipped by 3 bases and J by 5 bases, with 22 bases between them. The CDR3 has 17 amino acids. The CDR3 protein is CASSFMAGQGGRETQYF. Here the CDR3 DNA reads TGTGCCAGCAGCTTTATGGCCGGGCAGGGGGGTAGGGAGACCCAGTACTTC.

The chain links TRBV4-1 to TRBJ2-7; TRBD1 might be the D (6 bases). Germline CDR1 MGHRA, CDR2 YSYEKL. The CDR3 sequence is 13 residues long. Trimming pared 5 bases from V and 5 bases from J, leaving 13 bases between. The CDR3 coding sequence is TGCGCCAGCAGCAATTCTCAGGGGAACGAGCAGTACTTC. This gives the protein CASSNSQGNEQYF.

This clone has more than one count but fewer than ten. The chain has TRBV19 and TRBJ1-6, with D possibly TRBD1 on 5 matching bases. Germline CDR1 is LNHDA and CDR2 is SQIVND (reference sequence). V was pared by 3 bases and J by 5 bases, with 8 bases between. There are 14 residues in the CDR3. CDR3 residues: CASSIDSNNSPLHF. The CDR3 DNA sequence: TGTGCCAGTAGTATCGACAGCAATAATTCACCCCTCCACTTT.

The chain recombines TRBV4-1 with TRBJ1-4; D gene ambiguous. This CDR3 spans 14 amino acids. Per the germline V gene, CDR1 is MGHRA and CDR2 is YSYEKL. V dropped 6 bases and J dropped 0 bases, with 8 bases sitting between them. CDR3 DNA sequence: TGCGCCAGCAGGGTACGGTCAACTAATGAAAAACTGTTTTTT. This encodes CASRVRSTNEKLFF.

V and J are TRBV5-6 and TRBJ2-7; 14 bases are a match to TRBD2. CDR1 is SGHDT, CDR2 YYEEEE, per germline. The CDR3 is 15 residues long. Germline trimming cut 6 bases from V and 1 base from J; bases unmatched to any gene: 3. The CDR3 is CASTRTSGRSYEQYF. In DNA form, the CDR3 reads TGTGCCAGCACCCGGACTAGCGGGAGGTCCTACGAGCAGTACTTC.